The rows below give T cell receptor beta chains drawn from one sample of a study of cytotoxic CD8 clonotypes in ibrutinib-treated CLL. The assay was immunoSEQ multiplex PCR, and TCRdb's table has in-frame clones only and misses some. The sample holds 52,000 or so clones; approximately 82% are singletons and the top ten take about a fifth. The sequencing used PBMCs, collected after 24 months of ibrutinib treatment. Receptors were obtained from a human donor with chronic lymphocytic leukemia. Both conserved end residues are part of each CDR3. The D gene is left open where the match is weak. A clone size is listed for some rows: how often the clone was seen (once, few, many), or a class if it is expanded.

clone_size,d_call,v_call,j_call,cdr3_aa,cdr3_nt
-,-,TRBV27,TRBJ2-7,CASSLLPGYEQYF,TGTGCCAGCAGTTTATTACCCGGTTACGAGCAGTACTTC
-,-,TRBV2,TRBJ2-5,CASSEDPGRATQYF,TGTGCCAGCAGCGAAGACCCAGGGAGAGCGACCCAGTACTTC
-,-,TRBV27,TRBJ1-2,CASSFHQGKPYGYTF,TGTGCCAGCAGTTTCCACCAGGGCAAACCCTATGGCTACACCTTC
few,TRBD1,TRBV5-6,TRBJ2-1,CASSLEGQGIYEQFF,TGTGCCAGCAGCTTGGAGGGACAGGGTATATATGAGCAGTTCTTC
-,-,TRBV11-2,TRBJ2-1,CASGLGPATQNNEQFF,TGTGCCAGCGGACTGGGGCCGGCAACACAAAACAATGAGCAGTTCTTC
-,-,TRBV6-6,TRBJ1-5,CASSYVRNQPQHF,TGTGCCAGCAGTTACGTCCGCAATCAGCCCCAGCATTTT
-,TRBD1,TRBV19,TRBJ1-5,CASSETGGNQPQHF,TGTGCCAGTAGTGAGACAGGGGGCAATCAGCCCCAGCATTTT
-,-,TRBV6-1,TRBJ2-3,CASSARPGLGTDTQYF,TGTGCCAGCAGTGCTCGGCCGGGACTGGGCACAGATACGCAGTATTTT
-,TRBD1,TRBV6-6,TRBJ1-1,CASSFGQGAHTEAFF,TGTGCCAGCAGTTTTGGACAGGGGGCGCATACTGAAGCTTTCTTT
-,TRBD1,TRBV7-2,TRBJ2-7,CASSWDRGYEQYF,TGTGCCAGCAGCTGGGACAGGGGCTACGAGCAGTACTTC
once,-,TRBV5-5,TRBJ1-1,CASSRIQGYEAFF,TGTGCCAGCAGCAGGATACAGGGTTATGAAGCTTTCTTT
once,-,TRBV6-6,TRBJ1-4,CASSYTALNEKLFF,TGTGCCAGCAGTTACACTGCCCTTAATGAAAAACTGTTTTTT
-,TRBD2,TRBV4-3,TRBJ2-3,CASSQSASGFSDTQYF,TGCGCCAGCAGCCAATCCGCTAGCGGGTTCTCAGATACGCAGTATTTT
-,-,TRBV30,TRBJ1-1,CAWSVQGRWSPEAFF,TGTGCCTGGAGTGTACAAGGGAGATGGAGCCCTGAAGCTTTCTTT
-,-,TRBV10-2,TRBJ2-1,CASSEAYLGYNEQFF,TGCGCCAGCAGTGAGGCATACTTAGGGTACAATGAGCAGTTCTTC
-,TRBD1,TRBV7-6,TRBJ2-7,CASSSLKGQGYEQYF,TGTGCCAGCAGCTCTCTCAAAGGACAGGGTTACGAGCAGTACTTC
-,-,TRBV5-1,TRBJ2-2,CASSLVGTSNTGELFF,TGCGCCAGCAGCTTGGTTGGCACTTCGAACACCGGGGAGCTGTTTTTT
-,-,TRBV30,TRBJ2-4,CAWSEARGRSGGKNIQYF,TGTGCCTGGAGTGAGGCTAGAGGTCGGTCAGGTGGCAAAAACATTCAGTACTTC